This T cell receptor beta chain was recorded in a study of post-analysis software for immune sequencing data. Trimming took off 1 base at V and 3 bases at J, with 10 bases between the two ends. The CDR3 has 13 residues. Looked up from germline, CDR1 is SQVTM and CDR2 is ANQGSEA. Note on this clonotype: Antigen specificity is unknown.

Included in the TCR beta cDNA libraries were unique molecular identifiers. MiXCR was run by TCRdb on the PCR reads, yielding one entry per CDR3 protein. The data contain approximately 730,000 distinct CDR3 sequences, 46% of them singletons. The study, taken as a whole, reports: Roughly five TRBV segments were more frequent in patients than controls; TRBV5-6, TRBV5-1 and TRBV20-1 belonged to this group.

The origin of this receptor is a girl aged 10 to 17 with multiple sclerosis. The sequenced material came from blood. The chain carries TRBV29-1 and TRBJ2-7; TRBD2 might be the D (5 bases). The CDR3 DNA reads as TGCAGCGTTGAAGGGGATAGCGACTACGAGCAGTACTTC. Translation: CSVEGDSDYEQYF.